Following are 10 T cell receptor beta chains from one sample sequenced in a study of sequential checkpoint blockade in melanoma. Indicated treatment: randomized to nivolumab then ipilimumab (arm A) or the reverse (arm B). The assay was immunoSEQ multiplex PCR, and TCRdb's table has in-frame clones only and misses some. Of roughly 2,400 clones in the sample, 27% were seen once. Material: tumor tissue (inferred from file names), obtained from a patient given nivolumab and ipilimumab in sequence. Receptor source: a human donor with melanoma.

This clone was counted between two and nine times. The chain is built from TRBV6-8 and TRBJ1-1; D gene unclear. From germline, CDR1 is MNHGY and CDR2 SAAAGT. V lost 5 bases to trimming and J lost 6 bases, with 13 bases between them. This CDR3 comprises 13 residues. CDR3 protein: CASSVPLGAEAFF. In nucleotides, the CDR3 is TGTGCCAGCAGTGTCCCCCTCGGGGCTGAAGCTTTCTTT.

V and J are TRBV25-1 and TRBJ2-2; TRBD2 agrees at 8 bases. CDR1 is MGHDK, CDR2 SYGVNS, per germline. The CDR3 is made up of 14 amino acids. V was clipped by 10 bases and J by 1 base; unmatched bases: 5. CDR3 sequence: CATPRGENTGELFF. The CDR3 DNA reads TGTGCCACTCCGCGGGGGGAGAACACCGGGGAGCTGTTTTTT.

The chain uses TRBV19 and TRBJ1-1, with a tentative D call TRBD1 (6 bases). The CDR3 runs to 17 residues. Trimming cost V 11 bases and J 8 bases, with 33 bases left between them. CDR1 and CDR2 (germline): LNHDA, SQIVND (reference sequence). The CDR3 nucleotides read TGTGCCCGACGGGGGGGCGCCGGCCCATATCGGCCCGGGGAAGCTTTCTTT. Its protein product is CARRGGAGPYRPGEAFF.

There are a few counts of this clone. The chain is built from TRBV6-8 and TRBJ2-3; 9 bases map to TRBD2. The germline V gene encodes CDR1 MNHGY and CDR2 SAAAGT. The CDR3 is 12 amino acids. Trimming removed 10 bases from V and 6 bases from J; junction bases left unmatched: 5. The CDR3 loop reads CAISGGADTQYF. CDR3 bases: TGTGCCATTAGCGGGGGAGCGGATACGCAGTATTTT.

V gene TRBV19 combines with J gene TRBJ2-1, with TRBD2 matching over 9 bases. The CDR3 contains 17 residues. Germline CDR1 LNHDA, CDR2 SQIVND (reference sequence). The ends lost 0 bases at V and 5 bases at J; junction bases unmatched: 8. The CDR3 DNA follows: TGTGCCAGTAGTATAGATCAGTCTAGCGGGATCAACAATGAGCAGTTCTTC. Amino acid sequence: CASSIDQSSGINNEQFF.

By proportion, this clone is medium-sized. Here the CDR3 reads CASSPQGRTDTQYF. DNA for the CDR3: TGTGCCAGCAGTCCACAGGGTCGCACAGATACGCAGTATTTT. V gene TRBV11-3 combines with J gene TRBJ2-3; weak D call: TRBD1 (6 bases). CDR1 is SGHNT and CDR2 is YENEEA in the germline V gene. The V end was cut by 6 bases, the J end by 1 base, with 11 bases between. This CDR3 region has 14 residues.

The rearrangement joins TRBV19 to TRBJ1-2, with a possible D match to TRBD1 (5 bases). Trimming pared 0 bases from V and 4 bases from J, leaving 15 bases between. The CDR3 is 16 residues long. The germline V gene encodes CDR1 LNHDA and CDR2 SQIVND (reference sequence). The CDR3 loop reads CASSIDHQGSGYGYTF. DNA for the CDR3: TGTGCCAGTAGTATAGATCATCAGGGAAGCGGCTATGGCTACACCTTC.

Only a few counts were recorded for this clone. The chain uses TRBV6-8 and TRBJ2-3, with 12 bases aligning to TRBD2. The CDR3 is made up of 16 amino acids. Looked up from germline, CDR1 is MNHGY and CDR2 is SAAAGT. V dropped 6 bases and J dropped 0; count of bases not matched to a gene: 4. The CDR3 DNA sequence: TGTGCCAGCAGCGATCTAGCGGGAGGGAGCACAGATACGCAGTATTTT. The encoded protein is CASSDLAGGSTDTQYF.

By share, this clone ranks as medium-sized (0.01 to 0.1%). The DNA for the CDR3 is TGTGCCAGCAGGGGGGACAGCAACACAGATACGCAGTATTTT. It codes for CASRGDSNTDTQYF. The rearrangement uses TRBV9 and TRBJ2-3; 7 nucleotides align to TRBD1. The V segment lost 5 bases and the J segment 2 bases; nucleotides outside the gene matches: 5. CDR3 length: 14 amino acids. CDR1 SGDLS and CDR2 YYNGEE come from the germline V gene.

This clone was detected a few times. CDR3 DNA sequence: TGTGCCAGCATCCTGAACACCGGGGAGCTGTTTTTT. Its translation is CASILNTGELFF. The V and J genes are TRBV9 and TRBJ2-2; no definite D call. In germline, CDR1 is SGDLS, CDR2 YYNGEE. V lost 6 bases and J lost 1, with 4 bases in between. The CDR3 runs 12 residues.